This TCR beta chain was recorded in a study of blood T cell repertoires in COVID-19. The overall study: The United States, Italy and Spain provided the acute and convalescent COVID-19 samples. Sources were T cells, B-cell-depleted T cells, or PBMCs; the material itself was cDNA or gDNA.

In the study's own analysis: Counts of nucleated cells, estimated from reference gene primer amplification, were obtained. The table came from immunoSEQ multiplex PCR; TCRdb's copy has only in-frame clones and leaves some out. The V and J calls and the clone size are those of that table, but D and trimming were determined from the DNA. The sample contains around 260,000 clones, approximately 88% of which appear only once. Germline V gene data show CDR1 as GTSNPN and CDR2 as SVGIG (reference sequence). CDR3 length equals 14 residues. Trimming removed 4 bases at V and 1 base at J, with 13 bases between.

The receptor was isolated from a human donor in a cohort sampled during active COVID-19. Sequenced input: peripheral blood. V and J are TRBV30 and TRBJ1-1, with D possibly being TRBD1 (5 bases). DNA of the CDR3: TGTGCCTGGATTGGGTGGGGGGAGAACACTGAAGCTTTCTTT. This translates into CAWIGWGENTEAFF.